A selection of T cell receptor beta chains follows, all from one sample in a study of blood T cells in healthy people across ages. Each CDR3 protein is one row after TCRdb ran MiXCR on the 5' RACE reads. This table has 1.5 million to 2 million distinct CDR3 sequences, roughly a third appearing once. The sequencing sample was made of blood. The source is a woman between 25 and 40 years old in good health. CDR3s include the opening cysteine and the closing phenylalanine or tryptophan. Some rows mark clone size as missing; the rest say once, few, many or name a class of expanded clone.

J gene	V gene	clone size	CDR3 length	CDR3 protein
TRBJ1-1	TRBV18	NA	17	CASSPIGSGRLNTEAFF
TRBJ2-1	TRBV7-3	NA	17	CASSFRPGASSYNEQFF
TRBJ1-2	TRBV3-1	few	17	CASSLGTGSLSNYGYTF
TRBJ1-1	TRBV6-2/TRBV6-3	NA	14	CASSQAAANTEAFF
TRBJ2-4	TRBV27	NA	14	CASSSGREVDEQYF
NA	TRBV21-1	NA	14	CASWEDKGTYEQYF
TRBJ2-7	TRBV20-1	NA	11	CSAPDSCEQYF
TRBJ2-7	TRBV5-1	few	13	CASSLEGSNEQYF
TRBJ2-6	TRBV10-3	NA	16	CAIGLAGATGADVLTF
TRBJ1-5	TRBV29-1	NA	14	CSVGQGGGNQPQHF
TRBJ2-1	TRBV15	NA	16	CATSRRLAGGDNEQFF
TRBJ1-2	TRBV20-1	few	16	CSARTWGQEQNYGYTF
TRBJ2-7	TRBV7-9	NA	14	CASSIFQGSYEQYF
TRBJ2-3	TRBV20-1	many	12	CSATLGTDTQYF
TRBJ1-2	TRBV7-2	NA	13	CASSHDGSYGYTF
TRBJ2-7	TRBV9	few	17	CASSPGSLAGEHYEQYF
TRBJ2-5	TRBV28	NA	16	CASSSSYQGVGGTQYF
TRBJ2-6	TRBV20-1	few	18	CSVGIRRGGSRGANVLTF
TRBJ2-3	TRBV7-3	few	16	CASSFGGRGRTDTQYF
TRBJ2-3	TRBV6-6	few	15	CASKGLADRTDTQYF
TRBJ2-7	TRBV5-6	many	14	CASSLGDSTYEQYF
TRBJ2-3	TRBV12-3/TRBV12-4	NA	16	CASRPGKGSGTDTQYF
TRBJ2-1	TRBV4-1	NA	18	CASNQEFLAGGIWNEQFF
TRBJ1-1	TRBV3-1	few	19	CASSQEGQGEWSLNTEAFF
TRBJ2-1	TRBV15	few	18	CATSRDRTSGGLYNEQFF
TRBJ2-1	TRBV5-6	NA	14	CASSVGTSINEQFF
TRBJ2-5	TRBV28	few	13	CASRGRVLETQYF
TRBJ1-5	TRBV4-1	NA	17	CASSPTSRQYSNQPQHF
TRBJ2-3	TRBV27	NA	12	CASRKGTDTQYF
TRBJ2-7	TRBV7-9	NA	13	CASSLDLVGEQYF
TRBJ2-3	TRBV9	few	16	CASSPGGTGAQNTQYF
TRBJ1-5	TRBV27	NA	17	CASSPRAHPPSNQPQHF
TRBJ2-5	TRBV7-9	few	15	CASSLARDPQETQYF
TRBJ2-5	TRBV12-5	NA	14	CASALHGGPETQYF
TRBJ2-1	TRBV18	NA	14	CASSPGQHYNEQFF
TRBJ1-2	TRBV20-1	NA	14	CSARDQGRDYGYTF
TRBJ1-6	TRBV19	NA	13	CAKCLQGDPPLHF
TRBJ1-2	TRBV20-1	many	16	CSARFSGDRGVNGYTF
TRBJ1-5	TRBV2	NA	14	CASSFRGNNQPQHF